The rows below give T cell receptor beta chains drawn from one sample of a study of neurological immune-mediated disorders. From the 5' RACE reads, TCRdb called clonotypes with MiXCR, one entry per CDR3 protein. The sample holds about 120,000 distinct CDR3 sequences, around 3% seen once. What was sequenced was PBMCs. The receptor source for this set is a woman in her twenties or thirties with multiple sclerosis. Each CDR3 is given with its conserved first and last residue. D genes are given only for firm matches. Clone size is not always given. Where it is, it says once, few, many or a class for expanded clones.

V: TRBV20-1; J: TRBJ1-1; size: many; D: NA; DNA: TGCAGTGCTAGTAAAGAGGGACTGGGTGAAGCTTTCTTT; CDR3: CSASKEGLGEAFF
V: TRBV5-1; J: TRBJ2-1; size: many; D: NA; DNA: TGCGCCAGCAGCTTGGCCCCTGTTTCGATCGCGTACAATGAGCAGTTCTTC; CDR3: CASSLAPVSIAYNEQFF
V: TRBV5-1; J: TRBJ2-4; size: many; D: TRBD2; DNA: TGCGCCAGCAGCCACAGCGGGGGGGAAAACATTCAGTACTTC; CDR3: CASSHSGGENIQYF
V: TRBV20-1; J: TRBJ2-1; size: many; D: TRBD1; DNA: TGCAGTGCTCCGGGACAGGGGGCTTCGAGCTCCTACAATGAGCAGTTCTTC; CDR3: CSAPGQGASSSYNEQFF
V: TRBV29-1; J: TRBJ1-4; size: few; D: NA; DNA: TGCAGCGTTGGATTGGGGGTTGAAAAACTGTTTTTT; CDR3: CSVGLGVEKLFF
V: TRBV27; J: TRBJ1-2; size: NA; D: NA; DNA: TGTGCCAGCACTTTCCTAGGGGAGGAAGGCAATGGCTACACCTTC; CDR3: CASTFLGEEGNGYTF
V: TRBV12-3/TRBV12-4; J: TRBJ2-5; size: many; D: TRBD2; DNA: TGTGCCAGCGGGGGGGGACTAGCGGGAGTTGAGACCCAGTACTTC; CDR3: CASGGGLAGVETQYF
V: TRBV11-2; J: TRBJ2-1; size: few; D: NA; DNA: TGTGCCAGCAGCCTCATTTCAAGGTTCCGCAATGAGCAGTTCTTC; CDR3: CASSLISRFRNEQFF
V: TRBV12-3/TRBV12-4; J: TRBJ1-2; size: many; D: NA; DNA: TGTGCCAGCAGTAAAAATTATGGCTACACCTTC; CDR3: CASSKNYGYTF
V: TRBV20-1; J: TRBJ2-5; size: many; D: TRBD2; DNA: TGCAGTGCTAGAGCCAGACTAGCGGATCAAGAGACCCAGTACTTC; CDR3: CSARARLADQETQYF
V: TRBV20-1; J: TRBJ2-1; size: NA; D: NA; DNA: TGCAGTGCTAGAGATCCCCTCTCGACGGGAAAGGGCAATGAGCAGTTCTTC; CDR3: CSARDPLSTGKGNEQFF
V: TRBV7-9; J: TRBJ1-1; size: many; D: NA; DNA: TGTGCCAGCAGCTCGATCCTGAACACTGAAGCTTTCTTT; CDR3: CASSSILNTEAFF
V: TRBV19; J: TRBJ2-2; size: many; D: TRBD1; DNA: TGTGCCAGTAGTCTCAGACAGGGCACCGGGGAGCTGTTTTTT; CDR3: CASSLRQGTGELFF
V: TRBV20-1; J: TRBJ2-2; size: many; D: TRBD1; DNA: TGCAGTGCTAGACCCACTTGGAGGACAGGGAAAAGGTTGAACACCGGGGAGCTGTTTTTT; CDR3: CSARPTWRTGKRLNTGELFF
V: TRBV5-1; J: TRBJ1-6; size: many; D: NA; DNA: TGCGCCAGCAGCTCGACGGCCGCAACGGGGAGCTCACCCCTCCACTTT; CDR3: CASSSTAATGSSPLHF
V: TRBV12-3/TRBV12-4; J: TRBJ1-1; size: many; D: NA; DNA: TGTGCCAGCAGTGCCCAATTTTCGGGTACTGAAGCTTTCTTT; CDR3: CASSAQFSGTEAFF
V: TRBV5-1; J: TRBJ2-2; size: many; D: NA; DNA: TGCGCCAGCAGCGTTATGGGGGGGAACACCGGGGAGCTGTTTTTT; CDR3: CASSVMGGNTGELFF
V: TRBV9; J: TRBJ2-5; size: NA; D: NA; DNA: TGTGCCAGCAGCGTAGACGGAAGAGAGTCCAAGTACTTC; CDR3: CASSVDGRESKYF
V: TRBV7-2; J: TRBJ2-3; size: many; D: NA; DNA: TGTGCCAGCAGCTTAATACAGCCTAGCACAGATACGCAGTATTTT; CDR3: CASSLIQPSTDTQYF
V: TRBV3-1; J: TRBJ1-5; size: many; D: NA; DNA: TGTGCCAGCAGCCAAGGTACAGGGAAAGAATCCCAGCATTTT; CDR3: CASSQGTGKESQHF
V: TRBV7-8; J: TRBJ2-1; size: many; D: NA; DNA: TGTGCCACCCAACGACGAGAGTCCGGCCGCAATGAGCAGTTCTTC; CDR3: CATQRRESGRNEQFF
V: TRBV7-2; J: TRBJ2-6; size: many; D: TRBD1; DNA: TGTGCCAGCAGCTTAGTCGCAGGGGGTAACTCTGGGGCCAACGTCCTGACTTTC; CDR3: CASSLVAGGNSGANVLTF
V: TRBV10-3; J: TRBJ1-1; size: many; D: TRBD1; DNA: TGTGCCATCGCGGGGACAGGGGTGATAGGGACTGAAGCTTTCTTT; CDR3: CAIAGTGVIGTEAFF
V: TRBV5-1; J: TRBJ2-1; size: NA; D: TRBD2; DNA: TGCGCCAGCAGAACTAGCGGGAGGGACAATGAGCAGTTCTTC; CDR3: CASRTSGRDNEQFF
V: TRBV6-5; J: TRBJ2-7; size: NA; D: NA; DNA: TGTGCCAGCGGGCCGGGGATCACCTACGAGCAGTACTTC; CDR3: CASGPGITYEQYF
V: TRBV7-9; J: TRBJ2-5; size: many; D: NA; DNA: TGTGCCAGCAGCCCGACGGGGGTCGAGGAGACCCAGTACTTC; CDR3: CASSPTGVEETQYF
V: TRBV20-1; J: TRBJ2-3; size: many; D: NA; DNA: TGCAGTGCGACCCAAGGGGGAGCTAGCACAGATACGCAGTATTTT; CDR3: CSATQGGASTDTQYF
V: TRBV5-6; J: TRBJ1-2; size: many; D: TRBD1; DNA: TGTGCCAGCAGTGGGACAGGGGTTGCCTATGGCTACACCTTC; CDR3: CASSGTGVAYGYTF
V: TRBV29-1; J: TRBJ2-2; size: NA; D: NA; DNA: TGCAGCGCCGTCGGGATGGGAAGAGAGACCGGGGAGCTGTTTTTT; CDR3: CSAVGMGRETGELFF
V: TRBV7-7; J: TRBJ2-2; size: many; D: NA; DNA: TGTGCCAGCAGCACCCGACAGAACGGGGAGCTGTTTTTT; CDR3: CASSTRQNGELFF
V: TRBV29-1; J: TRBJ2-7; size: many; D: TRBD1; DNA: TGCAGCGCTAAGGACAGGACCTACGAGCAGTACTTC; CDR3: CSAKDRTYEQYF
V: TRBV20-1; J: TRBJ2-3; size: many; D: NA; DNA: TGCAGTGCTAGCGCTAGCGCTGGGGATACGCAGTATTTT; CDR3: CSASASAGDTQYF
V: TRBV7-2; J: TRBJ2-1; size: many; D: TRBD2; DNA: TGCGCCAGCAGCTTGACTAGCGGGGGGTACAATGAGCAGTTCTTC; CDR3: CASSLTSGGYNEQFF
V: TRBV4-1; J: TRBJ2-7; size: many; D: NA; DNA: TGCGCCAGCAGCCAAGATCTTGCGGAATTCTACGAGCAGTACTTC; CDR3: CASSQDLAEFYEQYF